One sample yielded the 10 T cell receptor beta chains listed below, sequenced in a study of cytomegalovirus exposure and HLA in healthy donors. The PCR made use of 60 Vbeta and 13 Jbeta primers. Some clones are missing from TCRdb's copy, which holds only in-frame ones; the method was immunoSEQ multiplex PCR. There are about 150,000 clones in the sample; nearly 80% occur only once, and 1.5% to 2% lies in the top ten. The sample was PBMCs. The receptors were sampled from a woman in her 30s in good health and CMV-seronegative.

This chain connects TRBV6-4 to TRBJ2-3, with D possibly matching TRBD1 (5 bases). This CDR3 comprises 14 residues. V dropped 1 base and J dropped 4 bases, with 9 bases sitting between them. CDR1 is MRHNA and CDR2 is SNTAGT in the germline V gene. The CDR3 sequence: CASSDLGAADTQYF. The CDR3 DNA sequence: TGTGCCAGCAGTGACTTAGGGGCTGCAGATACGCAGTATTTT.

J is TRBJ1-2 and V is TRBV9; D remains unclear. Germline V CDR1 and CDR2: SGDLS, YYNGEE. Trimming removed 3 bases from V and 4 bases from J, with 13 bases in between. The CDR3 length is 14 residues. The CDR3 protein is CASSAAGLSYGYTF. CDR3 DNA sequence: TGTGCCAGCAGCGCCGCCGGACTGTCCTATGGCTACACCTTC.

V gene TRBV4-3 combines with J gene TRBJ1-4; D gene unclear. V lost 4 bases, J lost 8 bases, and 11 bases lay in between. Looked up from germline, CDR1 is LGHNA and CDR2 is YSLEER. This CDR3 contains 13 residues. The CDR3 DNA is TGCGCCAGCAGCCGCTTAAACCGGGAAAAACTGTTTTTT. Its protein is CASSRLNREKLFF.

V and J are TRBV27 and TRBJ1-4; weak D call: TRBD1 (6 bases). This CDR3 spans 15 amino acids. V shed 6 bases and J shed 0 bases, with 11 bases lying between them. Germline assignment: CDR1 MNHEY and CDR2 SMNVEV (reference sequence). CDR3 sequence reads: CASRLQGSTNEKLFF. The DNA of the CDR3 is TGTGCCAGCAGGTTACAGGGCTCAACTAATGAAAAACTGTTTTTT.

The gene calls are TRBV11-3 and TRBJ2-7; possible D gene TRBD2, 6 bases. Looked up from germline, CDR1 is SGHNT and CDR2 is YENEEA. Trimming took 4 bases from V and 2 from J, leaving 12 bases between them. This CDR3 contains 14 residues. CDR3 in amino acids: CASSSGTGAYEQYF. Written as DNA, the CDR3 is TGTGCCAGCAGCTCGGGGACGGGAGCCTACGAGCAGTACTTC.

The chain employs TRBV5-6 and TRBJ2-7; D may be TRBD1 (6 bases). Germline V lookup: CDR1 SGHDT, CDR2 YYEEEE. Trimming left V 4 bases short and J 3 bases short, with 17 bases between. The CDR3 length is 15 residues. In nucleotides, the CDR3 is TGTGCCAGCAGCGGCTACAGGGCTGACATCTACGAGCAGTACTTC. Its translation: CASSGYRADIYEQYF.

The rearrangement links TRBV5-4 to TRBJ2-1; D unclear. Per the germline V gene, CDR1 is SGHNT and CDR2 is YYREEE (reference sequence). The CDR3 totals 12 residues. Trimming left V 4 bases short and J 6 bases short, with 8 bases between. CDR3 region: CASSPGFNEQFF. CDR3 sequence (DNA): TGTGCCAGCAGCCCCGGGTTCAATGAGCAGTTCTTC. Filled out from reference TRBV5-4 and TRBJ2-1, the complete variable domain reads ETGVTQSPTHLIKTRGQQVTLRCSSQSGHNTVSWYQQALGQGPQFIFQYYREEENGRGNFPPRFSGLQFPNYSSELNVNALELDDSALYLCASSPGFNEQFFGPGTRLTVL.

The chain is built from TRBV6-1 and TRBJ2-3; no clear D gene. This CDR3 is built from 16 residues. The V end was cut by 2 bases, the J end by 4 bases, with 16 bases between. Germline CDR1 and CDR2: MNHNS and SASEGT. The DNA of the CDR3 is TGTGCCAGCAGTGAATTACAGCCCCCCAGGCCAGATACGCAGTATTTT. It is translated as CASSELQPPRPDTQYF.

Here the CDR3 DNA reads TGTGCCAGCAGCCAATTGCAGGGGAGATCACCCCTCCACTTT. Its translation: CASSQLQGRSPLHF. The chain recombines TRBV14 with TRBJ1-6; D is perhaps TRBD1 (6 bases). The germline V gene encodes CDR1 SGHDN and CDR2 FVKESK. The CDR3 covers 14 residues. Trimming took off 2 bases at V and 10 bases at J, with 12 bases between the two ends. Combining the CDR3 with reference TRBV14 and TRBJ1-6 gives the whole variable domain EAGVTQFPSHSVIEKGQTVTLRCDPISGHDNLYWYRRVMGKEIKFLLHFVKESKQDESGMPNNRFLAERTGGTYSTLKVQPAELEDSGVYFCASSQLQGRSPLHFGNGTRLTVT.

This chain connects TRBV7-2 to TRBJ1-1, with D possibly matching TRBD1 (5 bases). This CDR3 is 13 amino acids long. Germline loops: CDR1 SGHTA, CDR2 FQGNSA. Trimming took off 10 bases at V and 7 bases at J, with 19 bases between the two ends. As DNA, the CDR3 is TGTGCCACCACAGCACGGGGGGTGGGTGAAGCTTTCTTT. Its protein is CATTARGVGEAFF.